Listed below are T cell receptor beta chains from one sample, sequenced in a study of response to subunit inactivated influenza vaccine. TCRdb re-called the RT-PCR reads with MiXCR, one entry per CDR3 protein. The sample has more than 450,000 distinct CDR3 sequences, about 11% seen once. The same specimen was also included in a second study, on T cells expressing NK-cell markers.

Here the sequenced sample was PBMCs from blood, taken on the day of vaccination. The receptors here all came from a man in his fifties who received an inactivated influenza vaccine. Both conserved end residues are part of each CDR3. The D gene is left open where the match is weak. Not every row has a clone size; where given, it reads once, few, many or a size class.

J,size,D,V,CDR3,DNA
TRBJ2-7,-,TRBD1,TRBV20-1,CSATTGAGGDEQYF,TGCAGTGCGACTACAGGGGCTGGTGGGGACGAGCAGTACTTC
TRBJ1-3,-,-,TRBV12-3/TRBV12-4,CASARSGNTIYF,TGTGCCAGCGCCCGGTCTGGAAACACCATATATTTT
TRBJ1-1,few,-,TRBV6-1,CASSVSRAIEAFF,TGTGCCAGCAGCGTTTCAAGGGCAATCGAAGCTTTCTTT
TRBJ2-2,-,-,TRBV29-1,CSVDRSGTGELFF,TGCAGCGTTGATCGGAGCGGTACCGGGGAGCTGTTTTTT
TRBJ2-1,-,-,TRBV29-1,CSVVIGSSYNEQFF,TGCAGCGTTGTTATCGGAAGCTCCTACAATGAGCAGTTCTTC
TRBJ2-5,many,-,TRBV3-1,CASSQDPPAQETQYF,TGTGCCAGCAGCCAAGATCCGCCAGCTCAAGAGACCCAGTACTTC
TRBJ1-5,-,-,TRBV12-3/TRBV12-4,CASSFRQSNQPQHF,TGTGCCAGCAGTTTTCGGCAGAGCAATCAGCCCCAGCATTTT
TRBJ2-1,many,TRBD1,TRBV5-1,CASSFRTGGYGPEYNEQFF,TGCGCCAGCAGCTTCAGGACAGGGGGGTACGGCCCCGAATACAATGAGCAGTTCTTC
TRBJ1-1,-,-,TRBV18,CASSPHEKVGTEAFF,TGTGCCAGCTCACCACATGAAAAGGTGGGGACTGAAGCTTTCTTT
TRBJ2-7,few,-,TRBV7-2,CASSSTTGSYEQYF,TGTGCCAGCAGCTCAACAACGGGCTCCTACGAGCAGTACTTC
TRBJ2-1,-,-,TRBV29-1,CSVDSGTYEQFF,TGCAGCGTTGACAGCGGGACATATGAGCAGTTCTTC
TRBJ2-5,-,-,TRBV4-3,CASSQDSEGGTQYF,TGCGCCAGCAGCCAAGATTCTGAAGGTGGGACCCAGTACTTC
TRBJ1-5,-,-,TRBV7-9,CASSLGTWEPQHF,TGTGCCAGCAGCTTAGGGACCTGGGAGCCCCAGCATTTT
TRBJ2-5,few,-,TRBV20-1,CSASRQQETQYF,TGCAGTGCTAGTCGACAGCAAGAGACCCAGTACTTC
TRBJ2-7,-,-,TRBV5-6,CASSLEGGQRSYEQYF,TGTGCCAGCAGCTTGGAGGGGGGGCAGCGCTCCTACGAGCAGTACTTC
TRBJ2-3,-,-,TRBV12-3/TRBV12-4,CASSLDSGDTQYF,TGTGCCAGCAGTTTAGATAGTGGAGATACGCAGTATTTT
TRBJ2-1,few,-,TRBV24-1,CATSKVVDNEQFF,TGTGCCACCAGTAAAGTCGTAGACAATGAGCAGTTCTTC
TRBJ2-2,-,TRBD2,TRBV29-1,CSVEGGGRARTGELFF,TGCAGCGTTGAAGGAGGCGGGAGGGCCCGGACCGGGGAGCTGTTTTTT
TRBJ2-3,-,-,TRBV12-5,CASGLNWGSRYF,TGTGCTAGTGGCCTTAATTGGGGCTCCCGGTATTTT
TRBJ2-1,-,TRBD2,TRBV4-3,CASSQVVRTSGNYNEQFF,TGCGCCAGCAGCCAAGTTGTTCGGACTAGCGGGAACTACAATGAGCAGTTCTTC
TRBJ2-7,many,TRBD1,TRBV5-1,CASSSGTGAYEQYF,TGTGCCAGCAGCTCCGGGACAGGGGCCTACGAGCAGTACTTC
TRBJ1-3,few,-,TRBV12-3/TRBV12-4,CASSPEMPGNTIYF,TGTGCCAGCAGTCCGGAGATGCCTGGAAACACCATATATTTT
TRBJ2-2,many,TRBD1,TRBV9,CASSITGANTGELFF,TGTGCCAGCAGCATCACAGGGGCGAACACCGGGGAGCTGTTTTTT
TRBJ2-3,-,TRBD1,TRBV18,CASSPPTGQGRADTQYF,TGTGCCAGCTCACCACCGACGGGACAGGGGCGGGCAGATACGCAGTATTTT
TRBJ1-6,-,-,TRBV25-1,CASTPTNNSPLHF,TGTGCCAGCACCCCAACCAATAATTCACCCCTCCACTTT
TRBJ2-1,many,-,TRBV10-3,CAIRDTLAYNEQFF,TGTGCCATCAGGGACACATTAGCATACAATGAGCAGTTCTTC